What follows is one TCR beta chain and its context. This receptor's antigen is unknown. These data come from a study of monozygotic twins with inflammatory bowel disease (dated by TCRdb to between 2018 and 2021). For the wider study: The complete study included 30 or so monozygotic twin pairs: 19 IBD-discordant Danish pairs and nine German pairs, of which four were IBD-concordant and five were IBD-discordant. Within discordant pairs, disease-associated traits were sought mainly by comparing IBD patients with their genetically identical healthy co-twins. Each individual had, on average, about 151 000 unique TCRalpha sequences and 181 000 unique TCRbeta sequences available for analysis.

The library was built by means of 5' RACE. Preparation of each TCR library used around 3,500 ng of total RNA. For each sample, cDNA was synthesized in eight separate reactions using SMARTScribe reverse transcriptase. During cDNA synthesis, template switching introduced unique molecular identifiers that contained a 6-nucleotide sample barcode. Two nested PCRs of roughly 16 and 10 cycles amplified the TCRalpha and TCRbeta cDNA, and bead purification followed each PCR. Before amplification, the cDNA was both treated with uracil DNA-glycosylase and purified with the QIAquick PCR purification kit. The second PCR added Illumina TruSeq-compatible adapters along with sample-specific barcodes. TapeStation and Qubit were used to check library quality and concentration, and 4 to 6 ng of each library went into the pool. Pooled libraries were sequenced on an Illumina HiSeq2500 single-index Rapid Run with 2 x 100 bp reads and custom sequencing primers. The original methods were these. PCR and sequencing errors were corrected by UMI-based consensus assembly using MiGEC version 1.2.6. MiXCR version 2.1.1 handled V(D)J alignment, clonotype assembly and CDR3 extraction. To normalise gene usage, clonotype sharing and MAIT/NKT TCR abundance, the top 1000, 10 000 and 20 000 clonotypes in each sample were analysed. Diversity was computed as the inverse Simpson index with the vegan R package after downsampling to 27 000 UMIs. Paired Mann-Whitney U tests on discordant twin pairs were used, with Benjamini-Hochberg multiple-testing correction. The reads were reprocessed in TCRdb, with one entry per CDR3 protein sequence and no accompanying DNA. TCRdb, not the authors, supplied the V and J calls. The sample table includes 300,000 to 350,000 distinct CDR3 sequences. The ten largest clones take up roughly 2% of the sample.

From each donor, a roughly 2.5 ml peripheral blood sample was collected into PAXgene tubes and kept at -80 degrees C. Without any T cell sorting, total RNA was extracted from whole blood using the PAXgene blood miRNA kit on an automated QIAcube. Peripheral blood from monozygotic twin pairs who were concordant or discordant for inflammatory bowel disease underwent deep TCRalpha and TCRbeta repertoire profiling using unique molecular barcoding. Smoking habits were recorded for all twin pairs, and individuals were classified as current, former or never smokers. What the authors observed across the whole study: A decrease in TCRbeta repertoire diversity, as measured by inverse Simpson index, was observed in IBD patients compared with their healthy co-twins. Differing immunosuppressive treatments among patients may have added background noise and inter-individual variability to the repertoires. Distinction between different T cell subtypes could not be achieved in the analysis. No difference in repertoire similarity was observed between concordant and discordant twins, possibly owing to limited statistical power. IBD patients shared fewer clonotypes with other individuals than healthy twins did, most markedly in patients showing signs of disease activity. No single strong signal or clonotype linked to IBD turned up in the results, so the idea that one exists was not supported.

The CDR3 contains 13 residues, cysteine and phenylalanine counted. DNA was not recorded. Based on the germline V gene, the CDR1 and CDR2 sequences are ENHRY and SYGVKD. What was sequenced was blood. The chain is made from TRBV10-3 and TRBJ2-7; the TCRdb D gene call, TRBD1, has no DNA to confirm it. The source of this sequence is a human donor with ulcerative colitis or Crohn's disease, or a healthy co-twin of an affected twin (not recorded which). For the CDR3, the sequence is CAIGTGGAYEQYF.